The rows below give T cell receptor beta chains drawn from one sample of a study of post-analysis software for immune sequencing data. From the PCR reads, TCRdb called clonotypes with MiXCR, one entry per CDR3 protein. The sample records approximately 630,000 distinct CDR3 sequences, 55% to 60% being singletons. Sequencing input: blood. Every receptor here comes from a girl aged 2 to 9 with multiple sclerosis. Each CDR3 is given with its conserved first and last residue. A D gene is named only where the DNA matches it firmly. Clone size appears in some rows only: once, few, many, or a class for an expanded clone.

V: TRBV30; D: .; size: .; J: TRBJ2-1; CDR3: CAWRWGAGNEQFF; DNA: TGTGCCTGGAGATGGGGGGCGGGGAATGAGCAGTTCTTC
V: TRBV4-1; D: .; size: .; J: TRBJ1-5; CDR3: CASSQDQGYQPQHF; DNA: TGCGCCAGCAGCCAAGATCAGGGTTATCAGCCCCAGCATTTT
V: TRBV7-9; D: TRBD1; size: .; J: TRBJ2-7; CDR3: CASSRDSAYYEQYF; DNA: TGTGCCAGCAGCAGGGACAGCGCGTACTACGAGCAGTACTTC
V: TRBV3-1; D: TRBD2; size: .; J: TRBJ2-1; CDR3: CASSQDRTSGYNEQFF; DNA: TGTGCCAGCAGCCAAGATCGGACTAGCGGATACAATGAGCAGTTCTTC
V: TRBV6-2/TRBV6-3; D: TRBD2; size: .; J: TRBJ2-7; CDR3: CASSIHGGTYEQYF; DNA: TGTGCCAGCAGCATCCACGGGGGGACCTACGAGCAGTACTTC
V: TRBV4-1; D: TRBD2; size: .; J: TRBJ2-1; CDR3: CASSQVASGVSYNEQFF; DNA: TGCGCCAGCAGCCAAGTGGCTAGCGGGGTATCCTACAATGAGCAGTTCTTC
V: TRBV6-4; D: .; size: few; J: TRBJ2-3; CDR3: CASSERGPPDTQYF; DNA: TGTGCCAGCAGTGAGCGGGGACCGCCAGATACGCAGTATTTT
V: TRBV6-4; D: .; size: few; J: TRBJ2-3; CDR3: CASSDSMGPHTDTQYF; DNA: TGTGCCAGCAGTGACTCGATGGGCCCCCACACAGATACGCAGTATTTT
V: TRBV5-1; D: TRBD1; size: .; J: TRBJ1-4; CDR3: CASSSGQGAREKLFF; DNA: TGCGCCAGCAGTTCCGGACAGGGGGCTCGGGAAAAACTGTTTTTT
V: TRBV7-3; D: .; size: .; J: TRBJ2-1; CDR3: CASSPQQYNEQFF; DNA: TGTGCCAGCAGCCCCCAACAGTACAATGAGCAGTTCTTC
V: TRBV29-1; D: TRBD2; size: .; J: TRBJ2-3; CDR3: CSVAGVNTDTQYF; DNA: TGCAGCGTCGCGGGGGTCAACACAGATACGCAGTATTTT
V: TRBV11-2; D: TRBD2; size: .; J: TRBJ2-1; CDR3: CASSAGLAGGLMGEQFF; DNA: TGTGCCAGCAGCGCGGGACTAGCGGGGGGCCTTATGGGTGAGCAGTTCTTC
V: TRBV4-3; D: .; size: .; J: TRBJ1-1; CDR3: CASSQDRGSEAFF; DNA: TGCGCCAGCAGCCAAGATAGGGGCAGTGAAGCTTTCTTT
V: TRBV7-9; D: .; size: .; J: TRBJ2-1; CDR3: CASCGLEVVNEQFF; DNA: TGTGCCAGCTGTGGGCTAGAAGTTGTAAATGAGCAGTTCTTC
V: TRBV3-1; D: .; size: .; J: TRBJ2-4; CDR3: CASSHDRDIQYF; DNA: TGTGCCAGCAGCCATGATAGAGACATTCAGTACTTC
V: TRBV5-1; D: .; size: few; J: TRBJ2-7; CDR3: CASSLERVGYEQYF; DNA: TGCGCCAGCAGCTTGGAGAGGGTCGGCTACGAGCAGTACTTC
V: TRBV12-3/TRBV12-4; D: TRBD2; size: .; J: TRBJ2-1; CDR3: CASSLPAGADNEQFF; DNA: TGTGCCAGCAGTTTACCAGCGGGAGCCGACAATGAGCAGTTCTTC
V: TRBV7-9; D: .; size: once; J: TRBJ1-4; CDR3: CASSLALGRESANEKLFF; DNA: TGTGCCAGCAGCTTAGCGTTGGGCAGGGAATCGGCTAATGAAAAACTGTTTTTT
V: TRBV5-1; D: TRBD1; size: .; J: TRBJ2-5; CDR3: CASSPGTGGIETQYF; DNA: TGCGCCAGCAGCCCGGGGACAGGGGGCATAGAGACCCAGTACTTC
V: TRBV12-3/TRBV12-4; D: TRBD1; size: .; J: TRBJ1-1; CDR3: CASRLGTGRWGTEAFF; DNA: TGTGCCAGCAGGTTGGGGACAGGGAGGTGGGGCACTGAAGCTTTCTTT
V: TRBV27; D: .; size: once; J: TRBJ2-5; CDR3: CASSPVTARETQYF; DNA: TGTGCCAGCAGTCCCGTGACAGCCCGAGAGACCCAGTACTTC
V: TRBV10-3; D: .; size: .; J: TRBJ2-5; CDR3: CAISDGAGAETQYF; DNA: TGTGCCATCAGTGACGGGGCGGGGGCAGAGACCCAGTACTTC
V: TRBV7-2; D: .; size: .; J: TRBJ2-7; CDR3: CASSPYRGLAGGREQYF; DNA: TGTGCCAGCAGTCCCTACAGGGGGCTTGCGGGAGGTCGCGAGCAGTACTTC
V: TRBV7-9; D: TRBD1; size: .; J: TRBJ2-3; CDR3: CASSPGTADTDTQYF; DNA: TGTGCCAGCTCTCCCGGGACAGCCGACACAGATACGCAGTATTTT
V: TRBV6-5; D: TRBD2; size: .; J: TRBJ2-5; CDR3: CASSHGTSGGAEAETQYF; DNA: TGTGCCAGCAGTCACGGGACTAGCGGGGGGGCAGAGGCAGAGACCCAGTACTTC
V: TRBV7-9; D: .; size: .; J: TRBJ2-6; CDR3: CASSPRKGLSGANVLTF; DNA: TGTGCCAGCAGCCCCCGGAAGGGTCTCTCTGGGGCCAACGTCCTGACTTTC
V: TRBV29-1; D: .; size: .; J: TRBJ2-1; CDR3: CSVEARTYNEQFF; DNA: TGCAGCGTTGAGGCTCGGACCTACAATGAGCAGTTCTTC